This T cell receptor (beta chain) is drawn from a study of cytomegalovirus exposure and HLA in healthy donors. Background on the study: Ancestry clustering placed about 80% of 350 to 500 genotyped donors in the Caucasian-associated cluster. Study results and limitations: Presence/absence analyses assumed roughly uniform sequencing depth across donors. Later on, an analysis found that several of the most significant clusters appeared to be linked to common viral pathogens, which included parvovirus B19.

Primers included in the PCR were 60 Vbeta and 13 Jbeta primers. Generated by immunoSEQ multiplex PCR, the TCRdb table keeps only in-frame clones and is missing some. This sample has around 65,000 clones, with approximately 81% found just once. The V gene lost 1 base and the J gene lost 2 bases, with 14 bases spanning the gap. This CDR3 is built from 16 residues. The germline gives CDR1 KGHSH, CDR2 LQKENI. A remark on this clone: The antigen remains unidentified.

The sample comprised PBMCs. The V and J genes are TRBV18 and TRBJ2-5; D is perhaps TRBD2 (6 bases). The receptor was isolated from a woman aged 25 to 39 in good health and CMV-seropositive. The DNA of the CDR3 is TGTGCCAGCTCACCACTAGCCGGGAGCATGCAAGAGACCCAGTACTTC. Encoded protein: CASSPLAGSMQETQYF.